This T cell receptor beta chain was identified during a study of OX40 agonist ivuxolimab in advanced cancers. Study summary: Mean age approximately 59 years, range roughly 20 to 85; around 80% male. Study-wide findings and caveats: More expanded clones were found, on average, in CD8+ than in CD4+ T cells.

A word on this clone: What it binds is unknown.

Trimming stripped 8 bases from V and 3 bases from J, with 14 bases between. CDR3 size: 13 residues. In germline, CDR1 is MNHNS, CDR2 SASEGT. Sequencing was performed with immunoSEQ multiplex PCR; in TCRdb, only in-frame clones are kept and a portion is missing. The sample has about 50,000 clones, around 84% seen once. This clonotype was obtained from an adult with an advanced solid tumor such as melanoma, head and neck, liver or kidney cancer. The V gene is TRBV6-1, the J gene TRBJ2-7; no reliable D call. The source material was CD4+ or CD8+ T cells sorted from blood, sampled in a trial of the OX40 agonist ivuxolimab. In nucleotides, the CDR3 is TGTGCCAGCCGTAACACGTTGCTCTACGAGCAGTACTTC. It specifies CASRNTLLYEQYF.